The T cell receptor (beta chain) under discussion was sequenced for a study of CD8+ T cells in alopecia areata (dated by TCRdb to between 2018 and 2020). In the study overall: Treated patients were enrolled in an open-label pilot trial of oral tofacitinib at 5 to 10 mg twice daily for moderate-to-severe alopecia areata. Patients stayed on tofacitinib for 6 to 18 months and then had 6 months of follow-up off drug so that delayed response and recurrence could be assessed. For the treated patients, the SALT score, which quantifies what percentage of scalp surface area is affected, served as the measure of disease severity. High-throughput TCRbeta sequencing was used to examine T cell clonal expansion in alopecia areata in both the C3H/HeJ mouse model and human patients. On the human side, TCRbeta sequencing was run on scalp tissue and on sorted CD4+ and CD8+ peripheral blood T cells from healthy controls and from alopecia areata patients with either patchy or totalis/universalis disease. Tofacitinib-treated patients had biopsies at baseline and at 4 and 24 weeks of treatment, with a later scalp biopsy in several patients. Clonality in the scalp was compared among normal scalp (n=4), patchy alopecia areata scalp (n=8), and alopecia totalis/universalis scalp (n=8). RNA was obtained with the PAXgene miRNA kit for fixed scalp, the miRNeasy kit for PBMCs, and the RNeasy kit for mouse skin. immunoSEQ multiplex PCR using 35 Vbeta forward primers and 13 Jbeta reverse primers was used to amplify TCRbeta CDR3 regions. What the study reported, not specific to this receptor: Tofacitinib significantly lowered scalp clonality and the number of expanded CD8+ clones among the top 100 scalp clones. Lesional scalp, especially in alopecia totalis/universalis, showed higher clonality and more expanded CD8+ clones than normal scalp, suggesting antigenic drive. During tofacitinib treatment, many expanded lesional clones stuck around in both scalp and blood, and this persistence may partly explain why relapse happens after treatment is stopped. Resident alphabeta T cells in normal human skin are also sequenced, complicating scalp TCR repertoire analysis, unlike mouse skin dominated by gammadelta T cells. Shared TCR sequences between patients were less evident than in mice, which may be partly attributable to HLA diversity in the patient population. Because the treated cohort was small and had just a single nonresponder, larger studies are needed to establish links between baseline CD8+ expansion and response.

Its CDR3 holds 17 amino acids, cysteine through phenylalanine. The DNA shown is the 51-base CDR3, in frame from base 1. For this chain, trimming is 4 bases at the V end and 4 bases at the J end, and the number of junction bases without a gene match is 11. Reading the germline V gene gives CDR1 LGHNA and CDR2 YNFKEQ. Library preparation employed the immunoSEQ multiplex PCR assay. RNA was extracted from all samples and reverse transcribed into cDNA, which served as template for TCR sequencing. SuperScript III was used to make first-strand cDNA, primed with a 2:1 mix of oligo-dT and random hexamers. A synthetic immune receptor repertoire was used to measure amplification bias, and any remaining bias was corrected computationally. The source study handled its data this way. Raw reads were preprocessed to remove errors, and CDR3 was defined by IMGT conventions from the conserved cysteine to phenylalanine. Clonality was calculated as 1 minus Shannon entropy normalized by log2 of the number of productive unique TCRs. Whether scalp clones were CD4 or CD8 was inferred by matching scalp TCRbeta sequences against CD4 and CD8 repertoires sorted from blood. This is the immuneACCESS table as TCRdb keeps it, with only in-frame sequences that have V and J called. A part of the clones is gone; compared with another copy, unresolved V genes explain less than half, and the rest is unexplained. The DNA gave D and trimming, while V, J and clone size come from that table. Here the sample has about 180,000 clones; approximately 59% occur a single time. The ten top clones hold roughly 17% of the sample.

This clone was seen only once. Its binding antigen is unknown. Within one base of it there is no much larger clone, and no base qualities were kept. Interpreted using the paper, the treatment or condition label stands for: oral pan-JAK inhibitor, 5-10 mg twice daily. Peripheral blood and lesional scalp punch biopsies were obtained from patients with alopecia areata. After PBMCs were isolated by density centrifugation and stained for CD3, CD4 and CD8, a FACSAria was used to sort CD4+ and CD8+ T cells. Material: CD4+ T cells sorted from blood, obtained between weeks 55 and 65, from a patient treated with tofacitinib. The sequence joins TRBV4-2 to TRBJ2-4; TRBD1 agrees with 9 junctional bases. The sequence was collected from a human donor with alopecia areata. The sequence in DNA is TGTGCCAGCAGCCGAGACCCGGACAGGGGTCAAAAAAACATTCAGTACTTC. Its product reads: CASSRDPDRGQKNIQYF.